This section outlines one T cell receptor beta chain sequence together with its context. Its antigen target is currently unknown. The record has no base qualities; no much larger clone is one base away. The library relied on the immunoSEQ multiplex PCR assay. The immuneACCESS repertoire file appears here via TCRdb, limited to in-frame rearrangements. These files lack a portion of the clones; in checked studies, under half of the deficit traces to unresolved V genes, and the cause of the others is not known. The sample records 700,000 or so clones, approximately 83% of which are singletons. The top ten constitute around 0.0094% of the sample. V gives up 1 base and J gives up 1 base, and the segment between their germline ends measures 12 bases. From the cysteine through the phenylalanine, the CDR3 covers 16 amino acids. The DNA shown is the 48-base CDR3, in frame from base 1. The CDR1 and CDR2 encoded by the germline V gene are SGHRS and YFSETQ.

The data were obtained in a study of shared T cell receptors in the human thymus (dated by TCRdb to about 2021). The study in broad terms: The study examined how self-reactive, shared T-cell receptor alpha chains are generated in the human thymus.

This sample was also put to use in a study of human thymus T cells. As the second publication notes: The donors were immunologically healthy infants in Finland who had open corrective cardiac surgery for congenital heart defects. Thymus tissue was obtained as surgical resects removed during corrective cardiac surgery. V and J gene segment usage appeared biased in both thymic and peripheral blood repertoires. The related research reported highly overlapping thymic TCR repertoires among unrelated individuals. The study characterized TCR alpha and beta repertoires from under 10 infant thymus samples and a few related peripheral blood samples. The infant donors were roughly 6 to 250 days old, and the cohort included several males and a couple of females. Thymocytes were released mechanically from tissue and stored at -70 °C as pellets of roughly 9-31 million cells. A QIAsymphony instrument was used to extract genomic DNA from frozen cell pellets. Using the immunoSEQ multiplex PCR assay, the TCRB and TCRAD loci were amplified from a standardized quantity of quality-controlled genomic DNA. The V(D)J region was spanned by amplicons of a length sufficient to cover the CDR3 and to identify V and J genes. The amplicons were sequenced on an Illumina platform via the commercial immunoSEQ service. Primer bias and sequencing errors were corrected using previously described methods, and TCRAD and TCRB definitions followed the IMGT database. immunoSEQ Analyzer 3.0 and VDJTools were used for repertoire analysis, which covered basic statistics, V/J segment usage, diversity estimates, rarefaction and pairwise overlap. To estimate diversity, the Chao1, ChaoE, Efron-Thisted, Shannon and inverse Simpson indices were applied, and diversity was also estimated on datasets down-sampled to the smallest sample. For repertoire overlap, CDR3 nucleotide sequence, V gene and J gene had to match strictly, and clustering was done by Jaccard-based multidimensional scaling. On average, thymus samples gave around 880,000 unique TCRB clonotypes, whereas blood samples gave approximately 84,000.

The clonotype comes from a girl under three years old with a congenital heart defect. Donor details come from another sample of the same person, matched by shared clones. Here the chain combines TRBV5-1 and TRBJ2-4; TRBD1 is a weak D gene call, 5 bases matching. The sequenced sample was thymocytes. The CDR3 sequence is CASSLFRGPAKNIQYF. The nucleotides are TGCGCCAGCAGCTTGTTTAGGGGCCCTGCCAAAAACATTCAGTACTTC.